This T cell receptor beta chain comes out of a study of blood T cell repertoires in COVID-19. Study at large: COVID-19 samples from acute and convalescent phases originated in the United States, Italy and Spain. Sources were T cells, B-cell-depleted T cells, or PBMCs; the material itself was cDNA or gDNA.

This clone has only a few counts. Original analysis: Amplification with reference gene primers provided the estimates of nucleated cell counts. Assay used: immunoSEQ multiplex PCR; TCRdb lists only in-frame clones, some missing. The D gene and trimming were derived from the DNA, and the V and J assignments and clone size from that table. Here the sample spans around 68,000 clones, about 86% being singletons. Enrolment of Seattle patients took place during active infection, and they were followed longitudinally. V shed 6 bases and J shed 11 bases, with 16 bases lying between them. The CDR3 has 12 amino acids. Germline V gene sequence: CDR1 MNHNY, CDR2 SVGAGI (reference sequence).

The receptor was isolated from a man aged 35-49 years with COVID-19, enrolled during active disease. The V gene is TRBV6-6, the J gene TRBJ1-1, with D perhaps TRBD1 (5 bases). Sequenced material: peripheral blood. The CDR3 DNA is TGTGCCAGCAGCCAGGACACTCTAATGGCTTTCTTT. Amino acid sequence: CASSQDTLMAFF.